The 21 T cell receptor beta chains below all came from one sample that was sequenced in a study of T-cell reconstitution after alpha-beta-depleted transplantation in children. The authors prepared the TCRbeta library with unique molecular identifiers. TCRdb ran MiXCR on the PCR reads and lists one entry per CDR3 protein. The profile shows fewer than 550,000 distinct CDR3 sequences, roughly 10% of them singletons. The sample consisted of PBMCs, taken before TCRalphabeta/CD19-depleted stem cell transplant. Receptor source: a child aged 2 to 15 with inherited bone marrow failure, due to receive a stem cell transplant.

Many counts were recorded for this clonotype. The CDR3 sequence: CASSKLAGGETQYF. The CDR3 DNA sequence: TGTGCCAGCAGCAAACTAGCGGGAGGGGAGACCCAGTACTTC. This rearrangement joins TRBV12-3 or TRBV12-4 to TRBJ2-5, with 13 bases aligning to TRBD2. V shed 6 bases and J 5 bases; nucleotides not matched to a gene: 3. The CDR3 runs 14 residues.

This clonotype was counted at least ten times. The V and J genes are TRBV5-1 and TRBJ2-1; 8 bases line up with TRBD2. V trimming: 0 bases; J trimming: 5 bases; junction bases outside the gene matches: 7. The germline V gene has CDR1 SGHRS and CDR2 YFSETQ. This CDR3 contains 16 residues. This CDR3 reads CASSLVTREGNNEQFF. In DNA, the CDR3 is TGCGCCAGCAGCTTGGTTACACGGGAGGGTAACAATGAGCAGTTCTTC.

The J gene is TRBJ2-1, the V gene TRBV30; TRBD1 is a possible D gene (6 bases). Germline-derived CDR1 and CDR2 are GTSNPN and SVGIG (reference sequence). The V end lost 0 bases, the J end lost 9 bases, and 21 bases lay between the germline ends. The CDR3 sequence is 16 residues long. CDR3 sequence: CAWSVGGFGHFTEQFF. The CDR3 DNA reads TGTGCCTGGAGTGTAGGGGGATTCGGGCATTTTACTGAGCAGTTCTTC.

This clonotype was seen repeatedly, ten times or more. This chain links TRBV6-6 with TRBJ1-6; no clear D. V lost 7 bases and J lost 9, with 13 bases in between. This CDR3 comprises 13 residues. Germline loops: CDR1 MNHNY, CDR2 SVGAGI (reference sequence). The CDR3 is CASIYREGSPLHF. The CDR3 region has the DNA TGTGCCAGCATCTACCGGGAGGGTTCACCCCTCCACTTT.

The CDR3 region is CASSPGTGTHNEQFF. Written as DNA, the CDR3 is TGTGCCAGCAGCCCCGGGACAGGGACCCACAATGAGCAGTTCTTC. The chain uses TRBV7-8 and TRBJ2-1; TRBD1 aligns across 9 bases. There are 15 residues in the CDR3. Unmatched junction bases numbered 7, after V lost 5 bases and J lost 5 bases. The germline gives CDR1 SGHVS, CDR2 FQNEAQ.

There are many counts of this clonotype. V gene TRBV12-3 or TRBV12-4 combines with J gene TRBJ2-5; D is unclear. V lost 6 bases, J lost 1 base, and 3 bases lay in between. The CDR3 contains 11 residues. Here the CDR3 reads CASRAQETQYF. The CDR3 coding sequence is TGTGCCAGCAGGGCCCAAGAGACCCAGTACTTC.

Ten or more counts support this clonotype. The chain carries TRBV27 and TRBJ2-7; the match to TRBD1 covers 8 bases. Trimming took 3 bases from V and 5 from J; bases not matched to a gene: 6. The CDR3 has 14 residues. The germline V gene has CDR1 MNHEY and CDR2 SMNVEV (reference sequence). The CDR3, as DNA: TGTGCCAGCAGTTTGTCAGGGGGCAACCACGAGCAGTACTTC. Amino acids: CASSLSGGNHEQYF.

This clonotype came up many times. The chain couples TRBV7-2 to TRBJ2-1, with D possibly matching TRBD2 (5 bases). The CDR3 is 16 residues long. The V gene lost 0 bases and the J gene lost 3 bases, with 12 bases spanning the gap. Germline V gene sequence: CDR1 SGHTA, CDR2 FQGNSA. The CDR3 reads CASSLASERSYNEQFF. CDR3 in DNA: TGTGCCAGCAGCTTAGCGTCGGAGCGGAGCTACAATGAGCAGTTCTTC.

This clonotype was recorded once. This rearrangement joins TRBV12-3 or TRBV12-4 to TRBJ1-2; the D gene is possibly TRBD1 (5 bases). V was trimmed by 4 bases and J by 3 bases, leaving 12 bases between them. The CDR3 sequence is 14 residues long. The DNA of the CDR3 is TGTGCCAGCAGTTCACTACCGACAGACTATGGCTACACCTTC. It codes for CASSSLPTDYGYTF.

This clonotype showed up just a few times. One end of the junction is discordant with germline, which a read error may explain. The chain's CDR3 is CASSQKQGSIQPQHF. In DNA, the CDR3 is TGTGCCAGCAGCCAAAAACAGGGAAGCATTCAGCCCCAGCATTTT. V gene TRBV5-5 combines with J gene TRBJ1-5, with TRBD1 as a possible D gene (6 bases). CDR1 is SGHKS and CDR2 is YYEKEE in the germline V gene (reference sequence). The CDR3 is 15 amino acids.

This clonotype appeared a few times. The V call is TRBV27, the J call TRBJ2-1; 11 bases line up with TRBD2. The trim removed 2 bases at V and 0 bases at J, leaving 9 bases unmatched. From germline, CDR1 is MNHEY and CDR2 SMNVEV (reference sequence). The CDR3 is 19 residues long. CDR3 sequence (DNA): TGTGCCAGCAGTTTAGTGGGACTAGCGGTCTCGAGCTCCTACAATGAGCAGTTCTTC. Protein product: CASSLVGLAVSSSYNEQFF.

There are a few counts of this clonotype. The genes are TRBV6-5 and TRBJ2-7; TRBD2 matches at 15 bases. This CDR3 is 17 amino acids long. With 4 bases clipped from V and 2 bases from J, the junction kept 6 bases outside the gene matches. From germline, CDR1 is MNHEY and CDR2 SVGAGI. CDR3 protein: CASSSSWTSGRAYEQYF. In DNA, the CDR3 is TGTGCCAGCAGTTCAAGCTGGACTAGCGGGAGGGCCTACGAGCAGTACTTC.

J is TRBJ1-6 and V is TRBV9; 12 nucleotides line up with TRBD1. This CDR3 is 17 amino acids long. J was trimmed by 10 bases and V by 3 bases; bases with no gene match: 11. The germline gives CDR1 SGDLS, CDR2 YYNGEE. CDR3 in amino acids: CASSARDRGRDLSPLHF. CDR3 in DNA: TGTGCCAGCAGCGCCCGGGACAGGGGGCGAGATTTGTCACCCCTCCACTTT.

In this sample, this clonotype turned up many times. The chain has TRBV5-1 and TRBJ2-7; D not certain. This CDR3 spans 14 amino acids. The germline gives CDR1 SGHRS, CDR2 YFSETQ. Trimming removed 0 bases from V and 4 bases from J, with 11 bases in between. The CDR3 region is CASSLEGPGYEQYF. CDR3 nucleotides: TGCGCCAGCAGCTTGGAAGGTCCTGGATACGAGCAGTACTTC.

Points on this clonotype: A much larger clone differs by one base, so this may be a read error. The genes are TRBV29-1 and TRBJ2-7, with 7 bases fitting TRBD2. V was pared by 6 bases and J by 6 bases, with 8 bases of the junction left unmatched. From germline, CDR1 is SQVTM and CDR2 ANQGSEA. This CDR3 has 12 amino acids. The CDR3 sequence is CSVATAGFEQYF. CDR3 DNA sequence: TGCAGCGTAGCGACAGCGGGGTTCGAGCAGTACTTC.

Turning to this clonotype: A much larger clone is a single base away; this may be a read error. The J gene is TRBJ1-4, the V gene TRBV7-2; D remains ambiguous. The germline gives CDR1 SGHTA, CDR2 FQGNSA. Between the trimmed V and J ends, which lost 7 bases and 4 bases, there was a span of 19 bases. The CDR3 is made up of 16 amino acids. CDR3 nucleotides: TGTGCCAGCAACTCAGTAAGGACGGCTTTTAATGAAAAACTGTTTTTT. Translation: CASNSVRTAFNEKLFF.

The chain combines TRBV12-3 or TRBV12-4 with TRBJ1-5; unclear D gene. V was pared by 3 bases and J by 0 bases, with 9 bases between. CDR3 length equals 15 residues. DNA of the CDR3: TGTGCCAGCAGTTTGAAAGTTTCTAGCAATCAGCCCCAGCATTTT. This translates into CASSLKVSSNQPQHF.

This clonotype has at least ten counts. Compared with germline, one end of the junction differs, possibly owing to a read error. The rearrangement joins TRBV7-2 to TRBJ2-1; TRBD1 aligns across 7 bases. The CDR3 is 15 amino acids. Germline V gene sequence: CDR1 SGHTA, CDR2 FQGNSA. The CDR3 sequence is CASSLGLGQYSEQFF. Written as DNA, the CDR3 is TGTGCCAGCAGCTTAGGGCTGGGACAGTACAGTGAGCAGTTCTTC.

This clonotype was counted ten times or more. The CDR3 DNA reads as TGCGCCAGCAGCCAAGATCCCAGGGGCGAGGCCACCTTC. Its translation: CASSQDPRGEATF. The gene calls are TRBV4-3 and TRBJ1-2; D might be TRBD1 (6 bases). The CDR3 contains 13 residues. The V and J ends lost 0 bases and 13 bases respectively, with 15 bases between them. Germline V gene sequence: CDR1 LGHNA, CDR2 YSLEER.

Only one count was recorded for this clonotype. A much larger clone differs from this one at a single base, so this may be a read error. V is TRBV19 and J is TRBJ1-1; 8 bases agree with TRBD1. Germline values: CDR1 LNHDA, CDR2 SQIVND (reference sequence). Trimming took 3 bases from V and 1 from J; bases not matched to a gene: 4. The CDR3 is 15 amino acids. The chain's CDR3 is CASSMEGQANTEAFF. CDR3 DNA sequence: TGTGCCAGTAGTATGGAGGGACAGGCGAACACTGAAGCTTTCTTT.

The V call is TRBV7-9, the J call TRBJ2-1; D tentatively reads TRBD1 or TRBD2 (5 bases each). This CDR3 is 15 amino acids long. Germline-derived CDR1 and CDR2 are SEHNR and FQNEAQ (reference sequence). Between the trimmed V and J ends, which lost 0 bases and 5 bases, there was a span of 11 bases. The CDR3 is CASSLARGTHNEQFF. CDR3 in DNA: TGTGCCAGCAGCTTAGCAAGAGGGACCCACAATGAGCAGTTCTTC.